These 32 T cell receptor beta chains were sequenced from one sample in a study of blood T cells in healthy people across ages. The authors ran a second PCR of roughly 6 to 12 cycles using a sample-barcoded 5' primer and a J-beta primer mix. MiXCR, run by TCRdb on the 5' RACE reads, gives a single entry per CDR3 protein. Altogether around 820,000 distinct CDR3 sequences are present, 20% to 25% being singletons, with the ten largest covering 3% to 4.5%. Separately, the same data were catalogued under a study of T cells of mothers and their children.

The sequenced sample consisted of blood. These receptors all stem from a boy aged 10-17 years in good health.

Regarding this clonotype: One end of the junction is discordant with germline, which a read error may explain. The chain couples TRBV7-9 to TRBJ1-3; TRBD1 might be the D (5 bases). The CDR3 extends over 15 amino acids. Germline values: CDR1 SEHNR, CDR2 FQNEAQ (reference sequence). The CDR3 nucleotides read TGTGCCGGCAGTCACGACAGAGCCTCTGGAAACACCATATATTTT. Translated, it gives CAGSHDRASGNTIYF.

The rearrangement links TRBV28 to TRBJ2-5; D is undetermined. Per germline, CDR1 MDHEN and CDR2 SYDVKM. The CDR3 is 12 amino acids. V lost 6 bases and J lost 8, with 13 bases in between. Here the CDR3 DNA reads TGTGCCAGCAGCCGACTGTGGGAAACCCAGTACTTC. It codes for CASSRLWETQYF.

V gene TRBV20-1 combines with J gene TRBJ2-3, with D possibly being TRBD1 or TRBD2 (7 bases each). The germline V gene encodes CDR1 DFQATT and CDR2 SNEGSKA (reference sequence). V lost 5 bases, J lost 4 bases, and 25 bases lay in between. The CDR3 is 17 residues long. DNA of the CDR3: TGCAGTGCTGACGCCAGGGGGGGCTCACGCGGGGCAGATACGCAGTATTTT. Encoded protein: CSADARGGSRGADTQYF.

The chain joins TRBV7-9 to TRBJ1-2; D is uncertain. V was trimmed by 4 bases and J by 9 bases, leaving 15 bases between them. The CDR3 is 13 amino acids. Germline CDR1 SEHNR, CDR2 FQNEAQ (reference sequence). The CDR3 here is CASSSSGYGSYTF. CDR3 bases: TGTGCCAGCAGCTCATCTGGCTACGGGAGCTACACCTTC.

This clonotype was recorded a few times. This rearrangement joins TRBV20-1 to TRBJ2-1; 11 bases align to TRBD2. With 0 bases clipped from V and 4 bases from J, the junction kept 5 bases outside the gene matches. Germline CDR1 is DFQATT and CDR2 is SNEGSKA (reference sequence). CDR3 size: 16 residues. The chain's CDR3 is CSAREQGTSGYNEQFF. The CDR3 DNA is TGCAGTGCTAGAGAGCAAGGGACTAGCGGATACAATGAGCAGTTCTTC.

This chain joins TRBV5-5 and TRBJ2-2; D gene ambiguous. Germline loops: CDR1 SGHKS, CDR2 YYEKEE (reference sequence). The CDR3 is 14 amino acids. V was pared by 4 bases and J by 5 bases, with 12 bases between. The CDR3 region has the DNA TGTGCCAGCAGCCTAGGGTCGCAAACCGGGGAGCTGTTTTTT. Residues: CASSLGSQTGELFF.

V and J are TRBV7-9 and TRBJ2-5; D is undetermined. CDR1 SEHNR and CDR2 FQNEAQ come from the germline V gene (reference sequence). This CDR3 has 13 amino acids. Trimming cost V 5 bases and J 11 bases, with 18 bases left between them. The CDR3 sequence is CASSPPDFNQQYF. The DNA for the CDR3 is TGTGCCAGCAGCCCGCCGGATTTTAACCAGCAGTACTTC.

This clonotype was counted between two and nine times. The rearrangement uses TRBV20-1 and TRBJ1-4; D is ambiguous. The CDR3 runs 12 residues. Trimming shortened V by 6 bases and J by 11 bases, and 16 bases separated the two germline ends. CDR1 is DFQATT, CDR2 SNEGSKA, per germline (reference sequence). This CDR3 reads CSAPQEGGKLFF. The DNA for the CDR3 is TGCAGTGCACCCCAGGAGGGTGGGAAACTGTTTTTT.

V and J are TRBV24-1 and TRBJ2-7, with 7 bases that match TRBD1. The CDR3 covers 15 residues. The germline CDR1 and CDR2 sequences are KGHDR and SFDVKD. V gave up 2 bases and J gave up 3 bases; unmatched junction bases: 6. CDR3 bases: TGTGCCACCAGTGATTCCCGGGACAGTAACTACGAGCAGTACTTC. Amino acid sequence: CATSDSRDSNYEQYF.

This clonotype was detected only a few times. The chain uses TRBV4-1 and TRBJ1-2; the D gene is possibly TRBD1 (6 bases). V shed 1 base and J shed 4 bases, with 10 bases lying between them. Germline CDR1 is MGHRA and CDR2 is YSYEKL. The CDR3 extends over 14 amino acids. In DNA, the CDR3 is TGCGCCAGCAGCCAAGTCCAGGGGTTCTATGGCTACACCTTC. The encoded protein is CASSQVQGFYGYTF.

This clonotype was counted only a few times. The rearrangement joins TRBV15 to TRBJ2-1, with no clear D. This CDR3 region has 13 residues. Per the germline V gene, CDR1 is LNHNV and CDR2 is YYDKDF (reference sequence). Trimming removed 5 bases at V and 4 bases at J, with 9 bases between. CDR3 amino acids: CATSEGRYNEQFF. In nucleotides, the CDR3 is TGTGCCACCAGCGAAGGACGGTACAATGAGCAGTTCTTC.

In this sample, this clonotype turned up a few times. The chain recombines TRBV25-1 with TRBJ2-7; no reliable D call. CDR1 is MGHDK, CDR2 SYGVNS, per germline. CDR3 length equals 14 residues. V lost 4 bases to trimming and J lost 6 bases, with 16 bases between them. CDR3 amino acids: CASSGYSLIGEQYF. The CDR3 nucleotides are TGTGCCAGCAGTGGGTACAGCCTAATCGGCGAGCAGTACTTC.

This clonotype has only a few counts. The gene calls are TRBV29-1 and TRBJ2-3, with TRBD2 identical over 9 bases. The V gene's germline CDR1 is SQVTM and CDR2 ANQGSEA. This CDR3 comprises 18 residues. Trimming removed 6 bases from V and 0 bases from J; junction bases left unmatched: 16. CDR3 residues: CSVYFSGSPSSSTDTQYF. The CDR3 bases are TGCAGCGTCTACTTTAGCGGGAGCCCCAGCTCTAGCACAGATACGCAGTATTTT.

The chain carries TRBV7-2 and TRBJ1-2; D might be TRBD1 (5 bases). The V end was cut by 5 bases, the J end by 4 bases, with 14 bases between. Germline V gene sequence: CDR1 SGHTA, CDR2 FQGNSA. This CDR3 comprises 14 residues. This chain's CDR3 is CASSPTEGSYGYTF. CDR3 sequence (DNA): TGTGCCAGCAGCCCAACAGAGGGGAGCTATGGCTACACCTTC.

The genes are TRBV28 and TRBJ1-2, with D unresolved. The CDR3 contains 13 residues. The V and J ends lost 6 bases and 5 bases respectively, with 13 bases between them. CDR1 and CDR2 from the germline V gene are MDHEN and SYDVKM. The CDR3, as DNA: TGTGCCAGCAGGACCGGGCTCCAGTATGGCTACACCTTC. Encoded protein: CASRTGLQYGYTF.

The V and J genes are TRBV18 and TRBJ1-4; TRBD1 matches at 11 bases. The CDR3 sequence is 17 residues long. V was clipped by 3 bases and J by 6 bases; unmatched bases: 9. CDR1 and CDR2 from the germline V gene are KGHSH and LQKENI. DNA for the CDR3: TGTGCCAGCTCACCGGACAGGGGGCATCTTCGGGATGAAAAACTGTTTTTT. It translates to CASSPDRGHLRDEKLFF.

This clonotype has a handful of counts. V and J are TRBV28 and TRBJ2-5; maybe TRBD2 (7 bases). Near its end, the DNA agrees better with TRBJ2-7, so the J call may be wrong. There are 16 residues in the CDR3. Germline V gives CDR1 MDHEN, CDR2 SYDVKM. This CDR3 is CASSLPRGALSYEQYF. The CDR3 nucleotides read TGTGCCAGCAGCTTACCACGGGGGGCGCTATCCTACGAGCAGTACTTC.

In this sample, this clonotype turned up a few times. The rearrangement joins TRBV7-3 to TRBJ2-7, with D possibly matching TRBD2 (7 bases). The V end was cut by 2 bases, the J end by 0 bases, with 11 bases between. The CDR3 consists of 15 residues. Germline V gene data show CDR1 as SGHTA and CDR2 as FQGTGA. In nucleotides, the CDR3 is TGTGCCAGCAGCTTAGGGGGGGACAACTCCTACGAGCAGTACTTC. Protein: CASSLGGDNSYEQYF.

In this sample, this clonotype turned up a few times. The CDR3 region is CATSDSGRALNEQFF. The CDR3 DNA follows: TGTGCCACCAGTGATAGCGGGAGGGCCTTGAATGAGCAGTTCTTC. The V gene is TRBV24-1, the J gene TRBJ2-5; 10 nucleotides line up with TRBD2. The DNA end is a closer match to TRBJ2-1, so the J assignment may be wrong. In germline, CDR1 is KGHDR, CDR2 SFDVKD. This CDR3 has 15 amino acids.

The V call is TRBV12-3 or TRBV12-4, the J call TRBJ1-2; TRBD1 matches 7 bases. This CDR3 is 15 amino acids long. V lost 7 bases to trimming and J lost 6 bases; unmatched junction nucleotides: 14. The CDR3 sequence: CASTPWGGQGDGYTF. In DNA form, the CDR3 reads TGTGCCAGCACTCCCTGGGGTGGGCAGGGGGATGGCTACACCTTC.

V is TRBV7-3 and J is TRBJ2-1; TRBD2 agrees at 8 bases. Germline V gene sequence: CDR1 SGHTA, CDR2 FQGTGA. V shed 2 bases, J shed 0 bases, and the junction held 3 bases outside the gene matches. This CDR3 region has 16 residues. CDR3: CASSLAGTSSYNEQFF. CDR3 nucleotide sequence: TGTGCCAGCAGCTTAGCTGGGACTAGCTCCTACAATGAGCAGTTCTTC. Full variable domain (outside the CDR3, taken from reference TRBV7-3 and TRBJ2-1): GAGVSQTPSNKVTEKGKYVELRCDPISGHTALYWYRQSLGQGPEFLIYFQGTGAADDSGLPNDRFFAVRPEGSVSTLKIQRTERGDSAVYLCASSLAGTSSYNEQFFGPGTRLTVL.

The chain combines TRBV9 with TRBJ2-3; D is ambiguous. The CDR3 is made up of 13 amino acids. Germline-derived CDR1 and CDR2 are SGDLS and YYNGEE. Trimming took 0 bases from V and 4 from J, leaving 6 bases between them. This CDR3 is CASSVDRPDTQYF. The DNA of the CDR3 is TGTGCCAGCAGCGTAGATCGGCCAGATACGCAGTATTTT.

CDR3 sequence (DNA): TGCAGCGTCCAGGGGAAAGCAGGCACCGGGGAGCTGTTTTTT. Its translation: CSVQGKAGTGELFF. The rearrangement uses TRBV29-1 and TRBJ2-2; tentatively, D is TRBD1 (6 bases). Looked up from germline, CDR1 is SQVTM and CDR2 is ANQGSEA. Trimming removed 6 bases at V and 4 bases at J, with 15 bases between. The CDR3 is made up of 14 amino acids.

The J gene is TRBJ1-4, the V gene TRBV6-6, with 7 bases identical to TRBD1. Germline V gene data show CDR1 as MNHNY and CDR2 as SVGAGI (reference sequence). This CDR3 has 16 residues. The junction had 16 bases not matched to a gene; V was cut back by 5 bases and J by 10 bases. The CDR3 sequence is CASSTLPTGVVGKLFF. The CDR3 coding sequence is TGTGCCAGCAGTACCCTACCTACAGGGGTCGTAGGAAAACTGTTTTTT.

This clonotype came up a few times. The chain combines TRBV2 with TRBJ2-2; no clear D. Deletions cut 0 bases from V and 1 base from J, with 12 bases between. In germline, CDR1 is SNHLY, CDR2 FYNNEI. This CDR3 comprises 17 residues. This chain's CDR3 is CASSEALQAMNTGELFF. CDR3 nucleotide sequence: TGTGCCAGCAGTGAAGCGCTACAAGCAATGAACACCGGGGAGCTGTTTTTT. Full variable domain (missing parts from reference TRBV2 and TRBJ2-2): EPEVTQTPSHQVTQMGQEVILRCVPISNHLYFYWYRQILGQKVEFLVSFYNNEISEKSEIFDDQFSVERPDGSNFTLKIRSTKLEDSAMYFCASSEALQAMNTGELFFGEGSRLTVL.

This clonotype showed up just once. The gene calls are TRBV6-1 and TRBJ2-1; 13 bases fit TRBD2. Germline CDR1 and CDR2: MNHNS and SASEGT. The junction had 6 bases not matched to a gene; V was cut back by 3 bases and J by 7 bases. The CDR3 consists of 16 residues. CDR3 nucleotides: TGTGCCAGCAGTGACCCGGGACTAGCGGGGAAAAATGAGCAGTTCTTC. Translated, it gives CASSDPGLAGKNEQFF.

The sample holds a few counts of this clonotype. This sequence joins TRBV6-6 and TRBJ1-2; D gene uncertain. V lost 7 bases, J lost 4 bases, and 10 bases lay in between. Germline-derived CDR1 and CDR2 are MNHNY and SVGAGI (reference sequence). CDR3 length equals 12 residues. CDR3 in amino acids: CASMGSFYGYTF. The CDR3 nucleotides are TGTGCCAGCATGGGCAGTTTCTATGGCTACACCTTC.

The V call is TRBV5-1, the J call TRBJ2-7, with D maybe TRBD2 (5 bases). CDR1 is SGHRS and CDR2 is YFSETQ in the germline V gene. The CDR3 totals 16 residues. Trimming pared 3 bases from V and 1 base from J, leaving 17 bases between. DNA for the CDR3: TGCGCCAGCAGCTACGGAGTAACTAGGGAATCCTACGAGCAGTACTTC. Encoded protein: CASSYGVTRESYEQYF.

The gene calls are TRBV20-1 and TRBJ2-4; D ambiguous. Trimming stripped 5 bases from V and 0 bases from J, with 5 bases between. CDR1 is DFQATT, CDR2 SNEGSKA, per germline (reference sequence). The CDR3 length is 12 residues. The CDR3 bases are TGCAGTGCTTACGGAGCCAAAAACATTCAGTACTTC. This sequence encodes CSAYGAKNIQYF.

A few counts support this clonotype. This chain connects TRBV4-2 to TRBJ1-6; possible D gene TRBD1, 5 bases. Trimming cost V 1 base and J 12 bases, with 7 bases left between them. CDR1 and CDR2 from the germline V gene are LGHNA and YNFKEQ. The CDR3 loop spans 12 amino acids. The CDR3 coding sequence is TGTGCCAGCAGCCAAGCGGGGGTACCCCTCCACTTT. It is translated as CASSQAGVPLHF.

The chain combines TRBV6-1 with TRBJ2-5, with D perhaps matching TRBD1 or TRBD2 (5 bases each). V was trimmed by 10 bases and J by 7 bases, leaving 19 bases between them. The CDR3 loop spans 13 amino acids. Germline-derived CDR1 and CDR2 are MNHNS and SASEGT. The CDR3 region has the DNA TGTGCCACCCACCTGTCGGGACGGGGGACCCAGTACTTC. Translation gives CATHLSGRGTQYF.

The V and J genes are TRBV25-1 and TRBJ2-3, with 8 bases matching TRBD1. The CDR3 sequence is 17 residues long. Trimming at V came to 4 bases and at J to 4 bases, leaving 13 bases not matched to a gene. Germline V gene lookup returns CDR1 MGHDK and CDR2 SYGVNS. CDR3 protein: CASSVQGARLRSDTQYF. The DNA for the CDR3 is TGTGCCAGCAGTGTCCAGGGGGCGCGACTTCGTTCAGATACGCAGTATTTT.